This note documents a single TCR beta chain sequence. Its specificity is unknown. The CDR3 runs 14 residues. The germline CDR1 and CDR2 sequences are SGHDT and YYEEEE. The V gene lost 7 bases and the J gene lost 4 bases, with 15 bases spanning the gap. This entry is derived from a study of T cell repertoires in cytomegalovirus infection. Study background: Indications came from public TCR beta signatures; they pointed to CMV infection and to a matching HLA type. Overall study results and limits: The ex vivo response was dominated by HLA-C-restricted CMV-specific TCR beta clonotypes. Cumulative frequency of public TCR beta families picked out carriers of CMV plus the relevant HLA.

TCRdb called the reads again in MiXCR, with one record for every CDR3 protein. The table has approximately 500,000 distinct CDR3 sequences, approximately 10% seen once. The clonotype was recovered from a human donor in good health (CMV status not recorded). Some clones in this sample may be carry-over from other donors' samples. Sequencing was carried out using PBMCs. This rearrangement joins TRBV5-6 to TRBJ2-1; possible D gene TRBD2, 5 bases. In DNA, the CDR3 is TGTGCCAGCTCCCTGGGGAGATCTTACAATGAGCAGTTCTTC. It yields the protein CASSLGRSYNEQFF.